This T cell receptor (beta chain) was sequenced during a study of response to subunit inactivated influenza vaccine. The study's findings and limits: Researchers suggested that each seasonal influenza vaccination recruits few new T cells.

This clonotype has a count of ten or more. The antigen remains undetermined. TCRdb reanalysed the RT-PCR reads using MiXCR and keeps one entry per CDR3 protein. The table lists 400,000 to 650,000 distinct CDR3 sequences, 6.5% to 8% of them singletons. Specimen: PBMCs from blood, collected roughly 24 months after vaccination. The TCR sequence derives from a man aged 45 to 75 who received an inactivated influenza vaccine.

The CDR3 bases are TGTGCCAGCAGCTTGGGGCTGACCCCTGAAGCTTTCTTT. This translates into CASSLGLTPEAFF. This sequence joins TRBV7-2 and TRBJ1-1; D perhaps matches TRBD1 (5 bases). V lost 3 bases and J 6 bases, leaving 11 bases between the germline ends. This CDR3 is 13 amino acids long. The germline CDR1 and CDR2 sequences are SGHTA and FQGNSA.